This T cell receptor beta chain was identified during a study of lymphopenia after photon versus proton radiotherapy (dated by TCRdb to 2018 to 2020). The study in broad terms: The study compared the immunological effects of photon versus proton radiation therapy in patients with gastrointestinal tumors who developed high-grade lymphopenia. The 20 patients in the cohort had gastrointestinal tumors, were treated with either photon or proton therapy, and subsequently developed lymphopenia. The study was designed to characterize how the impact on the immune system differs between the two radiation modalities. Summary of the overall study and its limitations: During treatment, patients who received photon therapy lost naive T cells and TCR diversity and gained effector/memory populations, whereas patients who received proton therapy remained relatively stable. The authors looked at the survival association only in patients who died, and they framed better survival with proton therapy as a possibility rather than a demonstrated result. After the lymphocyte count nadir, oligoclonal expansion, especially of CD8+ Temra cells, was observed in photon-treated repertoires, and the drop in diversity was driven by this expansion. Among patients across the cohort who died, overall survival time showed an inverse correlation with a larger post-nadir drop in TCR diversity.

In the case of this clone: This clone's antigen is unknown. Base qualities were left out, and no much larger clone turns up one base away.

The library was produced with the immunoSEQ multiplex PCR assay. T cell repertoires were profiled by deep sequencing of rearranged TCR beta loci, alongside multiparametric flow cytometry. TCRdb holds this immuneACCESS table with in-frame rearrangements only. Some clones are missing; in checked studies, unresolved V genes explain under half, and the rest has no known cause. This sample has about 55,000 clones in its table, and 65% to 85% of those were observed once. Around 2.1% of the sample lies in the top ten. This receptor was obtained from a man in his sixties with pancreatic cancer. The source was peripheral blood, collected from a patient treated with proton-based radiotherapy.

The nucleotide sequence reads as follows: TGTGCCAGCAGCTTATCATGGGGTGACACGCAGTATTTT. Its translation is CASSLSWGDTQYF. The chain is assembled from TRBV7-3 and TRBJ2-3; no D segment can be confidently identified. The CDR3 covers 13 residues, taking in both the cysteine and the phenylalanine. Solely the CDR3 DNA is kept, with 39 bases framed from the first base. The germline V gene provides CDR1 SGHTA and CDR2 FQGTGA. Trimming at the junction amounts to 2 bases on V and 9 bases on J, and the germline ends lie 12 bases apart.